The 3 T cell receptor beta chains in this list originate from one sample, sequenced in a study of blood T cell repertoires in COVID-19. Method: immunoSEQ multiplex PCR; TCRdb's copy keeps in-frame clones and lacks some. This sample has 250,000 or so clones; about 90% occur once, and the top ten carry 1.2% to 1.5%. Sequencing was carried out using peripheral blood. These TCRs come from a man aged 80 or over with acute or convalescent COVID-19.

The chain employs TRBV7-2 and TRBJ2-2; D gene unclear. Germline V CDR1 and CDR2: SGHTA, FQGNSA. The CDR3 loop spans 15 amino acids. V lost 1 base to trimming and J lost 1 base, with 7 bases between them. CDR3 DNA: TGTGCCAGCAGCTTAGTTTTACAGAACACCGGGGAGCTGTTTTTT. Translating gives CASSLVLQNTGELFF.

The gene calls are TRBV15 and TRBJ1-1, with TRBD1 as a possible D gene (5 bases). The CDR3 has 15 amino acids. The V end was cut by 0 bases, the J end by 8 bases, with 16 bases between. The germline CDR1 and CDR2 sequences are LNHNV and YYDKDF (reference sequence). This CDR3 is CATSRDLGWGGEAFF. The DNA for the CDR3 is TGTGCCACCAGCAGAGATCTGGGGTGGGGGGGAGAAGCTTTCTTT.

The chain is built from TRBV5-4 and TRBJ2-5; 9 bases agree with TRBD2. Germline V gene sequence: CDR1 SGHNT, CDR2 YYREEE (reference sequence). V lost 2 bases, J lost 2 bases, and 7 bases stayed unmatched. The CDR3 runs to 16 residues. DNA of the CDR3: TGTGCCAGCAGCTTAGGGGGGCTAGCGGGGCAAGAGACCCAGTACTTC. This encodes CASSLGGLAGQETQYF.